This T cell receptor beta chain was recorded in a study of T-cell reconstitution after alpha-beta-depleted transplantation in children. Study-wide results and limits: Several hundred expanded graft clones reportedly were the source of alpha-beta T cells about two months after transplant. The study traced high day-60 TCRbeta diversity in some patients to surviving recipient T cells and thymic progenitors. Newly produced T cells mostly provided counts and TCRbeta diversity after one year, as hyperexpanded clones declined.

Germline V gene lookup returns CDR1 SGHTA and CDR2 FQGTGA. The CDR3 spans 13 residues. The junction had 11 bases not matched to a gene; V was cut back by 8 bases and J by 7 bases. This clonotype was seen at least ten times. Its specificity is not known. The library targeted TCRbeta and was prepared with unique molecular identifiers. MiXCR, applied by TCRdb to the PCR reads, yields one record per CDR3 protein. The sample carries roughly 300,000 distinct CDR3 sequences, 11% recorded once. The input for sequencing was peripheral blood, taken 180 days after TCRalphabeta/CD19-depleted stem cell transplant. This TCR derives from a male patient between 2 and 10 years old who had a stem cell transplant for chronic granulomatous disease, so the T cells may come from the graft donor. The chain uses TRBV7-3 and TRBJ2-7; 7 bases align to TRBD2. The CDR3 spells CASLRVLGGEQYF. The DNA for the CDR3 is TGTGCCAGCCTCCGGGTCCTGGGGGGGGAGCAGTACTTC.